Listed below are T cell receptor beta chains from one sample, sequenced in a study of T cell repertoires in cytomegalovirus infection. For these receptors, no antigen is known. MiXCR, run by TCRdb on the reads, gives a single entry per CDR3 protein. Among about 740,000 distinct CDR3 sequences listed, roughly a third were seen once. Here the sequenced sample was cultured PBMCs, taken from culture after CMV antigen stimulation. Receptor source: a human donor in good health (CMV status not recorded). Some clones in this sample may be carry-over from other donors' samples. The CDR3 runs from the conserved cysteine through the conserved F or W. A D gene is named only where the DNA matches it firmly. Size values are once, few and many counts, or a class for expanded clones, and some rows have none.

>TRBJ1-2|.|TRBV12-3/TRBV12-4|.
TGTGCCAGCTCGGAGGAGGGGATGGGCTACACCTTC
CASSEEGMGYTF
>TRBJ2-7|.|TRBV2|.
TGTGCCAGCACCCCCGACACAACTCTTTACGAGCAGTACTTC
CASTPDTTLYEQYF
>TRBJ1-4|.|TRBV2|.
TGTGCCAGCAGTTCAATTCAACTTGCAACTAATGAAAAACTGTTTTTT
CASSSIQLATNEKLFF
>TRBJ1-5|.|TRBV7-2|.
TGTGCCAGCAGCTTTCACAGGGGCAATCAGCCCCAGCATTTT
CASSFHRGNQPQHF
>TRBJ2-1|TRBD2|TRBV5-4|.
TGTGCCAGCAGCTCCCGGACTAGCGGGATCGCCTACAATGAGCAGTTCTTC
CASSSRTSGIAYNEQFF
>TRBJ2-3|.|TRBV10-3|few
TGTGCCATCAAGGGTTCGGCAGGTCGGGCAGATACGCAGTATTTT
CAIKGSAGRADTQYF
>TRBJ2-5|.|TRBV11-2|.
TGTGCCAGCAGCTTCAAGGCCAGGGTTGGAGAGACCCAGTACTTC
CASSFKARVGETQYF
>TRBJ1-5|.|TRBV12-3/TRBV12-4|.
TGTGCCAGCAGGTCCCCCGGGGATCAGCCCCAGCATTTT
CASRSPGDQPQHF
>TRBJ2-4|.|TRBV7-2|.
TGTGCCAGCAGGGATATAAGTAGGGGTGGAAACATTCAGTACTTC
CASRDISRGGNIQYF
>TRBJ2-5|.|TRBV12-3/TRBV12-4|.
TGTGCCAGCAGTTCGGACTTTCCGCTGGGGATTGAGACCCAGTACTTC
CASSSDFPLGIETQYF
>TRBJ1-3|.|TRBV6-8|.
TGTGCCGTAATGAGCTCTGGAAACACCATATATTTT
CAVMSSGNTIYF
>TRBJ2-7|TRBD2|TRBV15|.
TGTGCCACCACGGCTAGCGGGATCCACGAGCAGTACTTC
CATTASGIHEQYF
>TRBJ2-2|.|TRBV7-2|.
TGTGCCAGCTCGAACAGGAGGGGCGGGGAGCTGTTTTTT
CASSNRRGGELFF
>TRBJ1-2|.|TRBV7-2|.
TGTGCCAGCAGCCTACGGGGGGGGAGGACTAACTATGGCTACACCTTC
CASSLRGGRTNYGYTF
>TRBJ2-3|.|TRBV7-9|few
TGTGCCAGCAGCTACCGGGGGAACACAGATACGCAGTATTTT
CASSYRGNTDTQYF
>TRBJ1-5|TRBD1|TRBV28|.
TGTGCCAGCAGTTTCCTGGACAGGGGGCGGAGGAGCAATCAGCCCCAGCATTTT
CASSFLDRGRRSNQPQHF
>TRBJ1-1|.|TRBV27|.
TGTGCCAGCAGTAAGGACAATCCGGTGAACACTGAAGCTTTCTTT
CASSKDNPVNTEAFF
>TRBJ2-2|.|TRBV7-2|many
TGTGCCAGCAGCTGGGGGGGCGGCAGGTACACCGGGGAGCTGTTTTTT
CASSWGGGRYTGELFF
>TRBJ2-2|.|TRBV7-2|.
TGTGCCAGCAGCTCCGTAGCGACCGGGGAGCTGTTTTTT
CASSSVATGELFF
>TRBJ1-5|TRBD1|TRBV2|.
TGTGCCAGCAGTGAAAGTAGTCACCGGGGGAGGGGGCGGGAGCCCCAGCATTTT
CASSESSHRGRGREPQHF
>TRBJ2-7|.|TRBV10-3|few
TGTGCCATCAGTGAGTCCTACGGACTTTACGAGCAGTACTTC
CAISESYGLYEQYF
>TRBJ2-7|TRBD2|TRBV2|few
TGTGCCAGCAATCCTAGCGGGTACGAGCAGTACTTC
CASNPSGYEQYF
>TRBJ2-5|.|TRBV25-1|.
TGTGCCAGCAGTGAATATAGGGGGGAGACCCAGTACTTC
CASSEYRGETQYF
>TRBJ2-7|.|TRBV20-1|few
TGCAGTGCTAGGGGGGGTTCCGAAATTTACTACGAGCAGTACTTC
CSARGGSEIYYEQYF
>TRBJ1-1|.|TRBV27|.
TGTGCCAGCAGTTTTAGCCCGCGTTCAGGGAACACTGAAGCTTTCTTT
CASSFSPRSGNTEAFF
>TRBJ2-5|.|TRBV7-2|few
TGTGCCAGCAGCTTAGTGGACGGAGGGACCCAGTACTTC
CASSLVDGGTQYF
>TRBJ2-7|.|TRBV7-2|.
TGTGCCAGCAGCTACCGACCGGGAGACGAGCAGTACTTC
CASSYRPGDEQYF
>TRBJ2-7|.|TRBV6-5|.
TGTGCCAGCAGTTACCCCCAAGACTGGTTGTACGAGCAGTACTTC
CASSYPQDWLYEQYF
>TRBJ2-1|.|TRBV14|.
TGTGCCAGCTCTCCCGGGCCCGTCGCACCAGAGCAGTTCTTC
CASSPGPVAPEQFF
>TRBJ2-2|.|TRBV7-2|few
TGTGCCAGCAGCTTCAGGGGCGGGGAGCTGTTTTTT
CASSFRGGELFF
>TRBJ1-2|.|TRBV7-2|few
TGTGCCACCCCCTACAGGTCTCTTGGGAGCTATGGCTACACCTTC
CATPYRSLGSYGYTF
>TRBJ2-5|TRBD2|TRBV7-7|few
TGTGCCAGCAGCTTGGAGGCTAGCGGAGAGACCCAGTACTTC
CASSLEASGETQYF
>TRBJ2-7|.|TRBV7-6|.
TGTGCCAGCAGCTTAGACCAGAAGATCTACGAGCAGTACTTC
CASSLDQKIYEQYF
>TRBJ2-5|.|TRBV5-6|few
TGTGCCAGCAGCCCAGGAGGGACAGCCCAAGAGACCCAGTACTTC
CASSPGGTAQETQYF
>TRBJ2-5|.|TRBV7-2|few
TGTGCCAGCGGGGCGGGGCAAGAGACCCAGTACTTC
CASGAGQETQYF
>TRBJ2-1|.|TRBV5-3|.
TGTGCCAGCAGCTTGGGGGGGAGGGGGGGGAATGAGCAGTTCTTC
CASSLGGRGGNEQFF
>TRBJ2-3|TRBD2|TRBV7-9|few
TGTGCCAGCGGGTCGGGGGAGGGAGATACGCAGTATTTT
CASGSGEGDTQYF
>TRBJ1-2|.|TRBV2|.
TGTGCCAGCATCGGCAGGTTAAACGGCTATGGCTACACCTTC
CASIGRLNGYGYTF
>TRBJ2-3|TRBD2|TRBV4-1|few
TGCGCCAGCAGCCCCCAAGCGGGAGGGGCAGATACGCAGTATTTT
CASSPQAGGADTQYF
>TRBJ1-2|.|TRBV7-3|.
TGTGCCAGCAGCTCCCTACAGGGCCGTGGCTATGGCTACACCTTC
CASSSLQGRGYGYTF